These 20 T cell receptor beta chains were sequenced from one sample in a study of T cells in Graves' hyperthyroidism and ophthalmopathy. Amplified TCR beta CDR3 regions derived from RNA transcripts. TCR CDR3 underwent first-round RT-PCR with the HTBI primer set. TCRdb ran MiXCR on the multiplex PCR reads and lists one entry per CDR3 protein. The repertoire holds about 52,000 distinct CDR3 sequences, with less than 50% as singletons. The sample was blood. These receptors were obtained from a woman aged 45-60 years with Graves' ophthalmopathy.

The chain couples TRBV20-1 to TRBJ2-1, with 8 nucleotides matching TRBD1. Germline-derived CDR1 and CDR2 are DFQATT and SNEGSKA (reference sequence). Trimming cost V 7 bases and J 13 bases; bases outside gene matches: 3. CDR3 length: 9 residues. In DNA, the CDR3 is TGCAGTGGCAGGGGGCGACAGTTCTTC. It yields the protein CSGRGRQFF.

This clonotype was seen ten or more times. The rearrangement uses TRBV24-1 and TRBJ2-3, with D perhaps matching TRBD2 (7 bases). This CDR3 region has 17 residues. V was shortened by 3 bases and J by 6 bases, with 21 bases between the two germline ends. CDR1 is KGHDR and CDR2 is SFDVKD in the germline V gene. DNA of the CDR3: TGTGCCACCAGTGATCCCTCACAGGGAGGGGCCGAGGATACGCAGTATTTT. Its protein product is CATSDPSQGGAEDTQYF.

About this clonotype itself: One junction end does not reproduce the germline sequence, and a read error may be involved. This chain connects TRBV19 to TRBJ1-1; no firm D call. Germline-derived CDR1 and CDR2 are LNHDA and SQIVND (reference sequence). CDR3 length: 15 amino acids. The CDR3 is CARSARSQLNTEAFF. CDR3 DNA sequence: TGTGCCAGAAGCGCCAGGTCGCAGTTGAACACTGAAGCTTTCTTC.

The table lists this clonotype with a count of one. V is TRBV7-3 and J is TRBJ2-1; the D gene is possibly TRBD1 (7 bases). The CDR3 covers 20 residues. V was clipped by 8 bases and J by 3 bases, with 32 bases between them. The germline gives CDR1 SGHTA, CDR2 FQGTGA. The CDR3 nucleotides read TGTGCCAGCTCACTGCAGGGGGGTGGACCTAGCGCAGCCCTCTACAATGAGCAGTTCTTC. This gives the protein CASSLQGGGPSAALYNEQFF.

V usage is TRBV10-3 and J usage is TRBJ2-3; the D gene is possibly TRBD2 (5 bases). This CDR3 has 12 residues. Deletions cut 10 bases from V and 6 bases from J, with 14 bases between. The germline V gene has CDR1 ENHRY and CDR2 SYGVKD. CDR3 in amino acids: CATQHSGDTQYF. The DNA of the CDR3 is TGTGCCACCCAGCATTCGGGGGATACGCAGTATTTT.

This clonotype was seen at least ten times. CDR3: CAISAAGRMDTGELFF. The CDR3 DNA reads as TGTGCCATCAGTGCAGCGGGAAGGATGGACACCGGGGAGCTGTTTTTT. V and J are TRBV10-3 and TRBJ2-2, with 7 bases lining up with TRBD2. CDR1 is ENHRY, CDR2 SYGVKD, per germline. With V trimmed by 4 bases and J by 3 bases, 8 bases remained unmatched. The CDR3 sequence is 16 residues long.

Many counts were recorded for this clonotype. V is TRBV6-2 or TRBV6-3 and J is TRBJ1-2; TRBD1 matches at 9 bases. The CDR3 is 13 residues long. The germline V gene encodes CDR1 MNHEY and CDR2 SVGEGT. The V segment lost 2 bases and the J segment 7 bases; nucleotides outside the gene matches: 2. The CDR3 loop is CASSYGQGPGYTF. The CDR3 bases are TGTGCCAGCAGTTACGGACAGGGGCCTGGCTACACCTTC.

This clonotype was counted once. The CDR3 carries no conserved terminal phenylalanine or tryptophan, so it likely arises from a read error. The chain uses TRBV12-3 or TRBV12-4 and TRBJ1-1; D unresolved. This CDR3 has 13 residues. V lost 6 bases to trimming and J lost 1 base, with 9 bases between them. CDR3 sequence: CASRQHRNTEAFL. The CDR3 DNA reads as TGTGCCAGCAGGCAGCACAGGAACACTGAAGCTTTCTTG.

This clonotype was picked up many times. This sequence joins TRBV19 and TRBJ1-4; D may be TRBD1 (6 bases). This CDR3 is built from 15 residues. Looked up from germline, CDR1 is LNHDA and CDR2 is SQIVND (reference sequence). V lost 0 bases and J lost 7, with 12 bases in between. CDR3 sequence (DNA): TGTGCCAGTAGTATAGATGCGACGGGGGCTGAAAAACTGTTTTTT. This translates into CASSIDATGAEKLFF. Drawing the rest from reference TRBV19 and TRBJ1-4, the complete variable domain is DGGITQSPKYLFRKEGQNVTLSCEQNLNHDAMYWYRQDPGQGLRLIYYSQIVNDFQKGDIAEGYSVSREKKESFPLTVTSAQKNPTAFYLCASSIDATGAEKLFFGSGTQLSVL.

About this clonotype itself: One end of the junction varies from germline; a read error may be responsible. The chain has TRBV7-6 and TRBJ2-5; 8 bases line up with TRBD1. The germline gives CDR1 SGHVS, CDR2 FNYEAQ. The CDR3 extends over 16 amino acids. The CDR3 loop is CASTTGAGGSRETQCF. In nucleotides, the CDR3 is TGTGCCAGCACCACCGGGGCAGGGGGCAGTCGAGAGACCCAGTGCTTC.

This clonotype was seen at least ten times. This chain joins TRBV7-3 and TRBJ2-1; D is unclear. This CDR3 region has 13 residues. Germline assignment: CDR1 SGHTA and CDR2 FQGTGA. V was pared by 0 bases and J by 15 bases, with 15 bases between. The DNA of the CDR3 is TGTGCCAGCAGCTTAACTTGGGCAGCCCGTCGGTTCTTC. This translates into CASSLTWAARRFF.

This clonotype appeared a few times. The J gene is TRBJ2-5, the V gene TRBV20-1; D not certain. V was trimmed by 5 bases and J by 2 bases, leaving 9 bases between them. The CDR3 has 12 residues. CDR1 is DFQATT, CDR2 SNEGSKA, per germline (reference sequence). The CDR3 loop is CSASTEQETQYF. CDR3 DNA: TGCAGTGCTTCGACGGAACAAGAGACCCAGTACTTC.

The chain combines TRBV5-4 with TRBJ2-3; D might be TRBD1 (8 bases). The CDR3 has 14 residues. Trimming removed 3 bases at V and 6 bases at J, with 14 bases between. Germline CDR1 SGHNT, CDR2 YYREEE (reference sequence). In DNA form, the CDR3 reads TGTGCCAGCAGCTCCGCGGGGGACAGGGATACGCAGTATTTT. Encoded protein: CASSSAGDRDTQYF.

The CDR3 sequence is CASSLRQGGGYTF. Here the CDR3 DNA reads TGTGCCAGCAGCTTACGGCAGGGAGGGGGCTACACCTTC. This rearrangement joins TRBV7-2 to TRBJ1-2; tentative D call: TRBD1 (5 bases). The CDR3 runs to 13 residues. Trimming took off 2 bases at V and 8 bases at J, with 12 bases between the two ends. CDR1 and CDR2 from the germline V gene are SGHTA and FQGNSA.

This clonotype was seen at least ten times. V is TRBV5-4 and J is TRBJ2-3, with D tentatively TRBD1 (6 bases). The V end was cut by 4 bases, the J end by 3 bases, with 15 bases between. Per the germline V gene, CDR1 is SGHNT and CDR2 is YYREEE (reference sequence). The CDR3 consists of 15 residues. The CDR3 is CASSIPQGGTDTQYF. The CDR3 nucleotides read TGTGCCAGCAGCATACCACAGGGCGGGACAGATACGCAGTATTTT.

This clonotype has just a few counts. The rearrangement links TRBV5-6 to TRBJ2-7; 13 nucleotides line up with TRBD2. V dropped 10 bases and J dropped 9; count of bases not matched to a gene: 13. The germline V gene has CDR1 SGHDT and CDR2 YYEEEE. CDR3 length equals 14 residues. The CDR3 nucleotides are TGTGCCTGGAGTGAAGGACTAGCGGGAGCCGGGCAGTACTTC. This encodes CAWSEGLAGAGQYF.

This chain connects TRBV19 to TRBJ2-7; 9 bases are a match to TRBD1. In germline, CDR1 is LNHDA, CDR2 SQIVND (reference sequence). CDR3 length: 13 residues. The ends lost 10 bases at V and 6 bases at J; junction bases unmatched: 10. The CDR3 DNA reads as TGTGCCACGGCGGTGACAGGGGGAGGCGAGCAGTACTTC. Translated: CATAVTGGGEQYF.

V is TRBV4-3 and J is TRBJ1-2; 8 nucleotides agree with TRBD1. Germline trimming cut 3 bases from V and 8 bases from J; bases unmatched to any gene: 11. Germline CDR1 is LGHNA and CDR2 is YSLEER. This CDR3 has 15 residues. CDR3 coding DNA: TGCGCCAGCAGCCACCCGACAGGGGCCTCCGAGGGCTACACCTTC. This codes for CASSHPTGASEGYTF.

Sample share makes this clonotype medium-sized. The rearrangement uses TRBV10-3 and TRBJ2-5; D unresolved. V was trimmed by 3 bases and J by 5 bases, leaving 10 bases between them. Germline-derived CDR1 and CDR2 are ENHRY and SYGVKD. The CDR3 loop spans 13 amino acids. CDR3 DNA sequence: TGTGCCATCAGTGAACGGGTAAGGGAGACCCAGTACTTC. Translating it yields CAISERVRETQYF.

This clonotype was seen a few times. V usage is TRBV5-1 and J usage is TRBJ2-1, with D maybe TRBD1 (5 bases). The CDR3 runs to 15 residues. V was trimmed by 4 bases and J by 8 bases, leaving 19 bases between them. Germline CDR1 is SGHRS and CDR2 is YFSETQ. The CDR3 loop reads CASSPLGAFLDEQFF. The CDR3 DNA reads TGCGCCAGCAGCCCCCTAGGGGCTTTTTTGGATGAGCAGTTCTTC.